The clone carrying this T cell receptor beta chain came up once. The record originates from a study of blood T cell repertoires in COVID-19. In the authors' workflow: Reference gene primer amplification in the assay estimated nucleated cell counts. Sequencing used immunoSEQ multiplex PCR; TCRdb keeps in-frame clones, though not all of them. That table furnishes V, J and clone size, whereas the DNA furnished D and trimming. The sample contains about 150,000 clones, about four fifths of which appear only once. Germline V gene lookup returns CDR1 SGHVS and CDR2 FNYEAQ. The CDR3 covers 16 residues. V lost 1 base to trimming and J lost 8 bases; unmatched junction nucleotides: 4.

Material for sequencing was peripheral blood. This sequence joins TRBV7-6 and TRBJ2-1; 14 nucleotides align to TRBD2. This receptor was identified in a man in his late teens or twenties with active or convalescent COVID-19. CDR3 nucleotides: TGTGCCAGCAGCTTAGGACTAGCGGGAGGGCGGGATGAGCAGTTCTTC. As protein: CASSLGLAGGRDEQFF.